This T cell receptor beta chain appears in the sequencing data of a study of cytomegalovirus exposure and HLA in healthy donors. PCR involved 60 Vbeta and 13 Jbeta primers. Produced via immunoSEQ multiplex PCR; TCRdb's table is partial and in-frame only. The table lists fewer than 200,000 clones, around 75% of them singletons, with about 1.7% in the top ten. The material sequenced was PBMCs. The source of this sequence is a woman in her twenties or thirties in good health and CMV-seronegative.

CDR3 sequence reads: CASSRTGDGYTF. CDR3 nucleotides: TGTGCCAGCAGCCGGACAGGGGATGGCTACACCTTC. The chain combines TRBV5-8 with TRBJ1-2, with 9 bases aligning to TRBD1. V trimming: 4 bases; J trimming: 6 bases; junction bases outside the gene matches: 1. The V gene's germline CDR1 is SGHTS and CDR2 YDEGEE. CDR3 size: 12 residues.